Detailed here is one T cell receptor (beta chain). CD8+CD57+ cell expansion had been shown by flow cytometry in patients chosen for sequencing. CDR3 length equals 13 residues. CDR1 is SGHTA, CDR2 FQGNSA, per germline. V was trimmed by 5 bases and J by 2 bases, leaving 7 bases between them. The data were taken from a study of CD8+CD57+ T cells in acquired aplastic anemia. CDR3 and TCR beta VDJ profiling relied on genomic DNA as the template. TCRdb ran MiXCR on the reads and lists one entry per CDR3 protein. The sample yields 150,000 to 200,000 distinct CDR3 sequences, less than 50% seen once. Sequencing was done on a sample of sorted CD4+, CD8+, or CD8+CD57+ T cells (not recorded which) from PBMCs. The chain has TRBV7-2 and TRBJ1-5; a weak D match, TRBD1 (5 bases). The origin of this receptor is a human donor with aplastic anemia. The CDR3 DNA reads TGTGCCAGCAGCGTCAGGGGCAATCAGCCCCAGCATTTT. Its translation: CASSVRGNQPQHF.